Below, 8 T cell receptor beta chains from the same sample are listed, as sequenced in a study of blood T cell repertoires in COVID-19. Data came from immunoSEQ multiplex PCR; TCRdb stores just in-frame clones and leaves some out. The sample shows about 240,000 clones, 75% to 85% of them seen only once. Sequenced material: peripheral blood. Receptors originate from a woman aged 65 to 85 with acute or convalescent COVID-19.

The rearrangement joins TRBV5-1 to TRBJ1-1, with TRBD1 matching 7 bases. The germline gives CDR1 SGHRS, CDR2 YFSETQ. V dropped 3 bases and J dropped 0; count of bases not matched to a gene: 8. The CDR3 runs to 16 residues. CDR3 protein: CASSYRGSNLNTEAFF. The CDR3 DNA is TGCGCCAGCAGCTACAGGGGAAGTAACTTGAACACTGAAGCTTTCTTT.

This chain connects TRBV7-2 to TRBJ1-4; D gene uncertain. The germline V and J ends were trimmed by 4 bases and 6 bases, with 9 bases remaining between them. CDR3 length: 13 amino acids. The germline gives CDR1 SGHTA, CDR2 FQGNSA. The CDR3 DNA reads TGTGCCAGCAGCTCCTCTTCAGATGAAAAACTGTTTTTT. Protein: CASSSSSDEKLFF.

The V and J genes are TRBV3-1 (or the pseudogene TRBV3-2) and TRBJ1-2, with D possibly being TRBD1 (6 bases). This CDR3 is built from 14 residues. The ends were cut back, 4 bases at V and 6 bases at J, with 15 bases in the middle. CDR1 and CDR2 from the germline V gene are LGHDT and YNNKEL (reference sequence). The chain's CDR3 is CASSLNSRGNGYTF. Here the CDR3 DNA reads TGTGCCAGCAGCCTCAATTCCAGGGGAAATGGCTACACCTTC.

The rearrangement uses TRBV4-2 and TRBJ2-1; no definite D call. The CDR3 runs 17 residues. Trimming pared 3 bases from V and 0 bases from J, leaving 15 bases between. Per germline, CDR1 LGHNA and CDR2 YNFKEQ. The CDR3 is CASSQVQAQSSYNEQFF. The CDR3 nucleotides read TGTGCCAGCAGCCAGGTTCAAGCTCAAAGCTCCTACAATGAGCAGTTCTTC.

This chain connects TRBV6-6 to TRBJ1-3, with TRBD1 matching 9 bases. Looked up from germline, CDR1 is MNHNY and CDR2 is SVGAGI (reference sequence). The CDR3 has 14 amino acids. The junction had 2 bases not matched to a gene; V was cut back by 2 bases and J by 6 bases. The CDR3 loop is CASSYGTGLNTIYF. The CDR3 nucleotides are TGTGCCAGCAGTTACGGGACAGGGTTAAACACCATATATTTT.

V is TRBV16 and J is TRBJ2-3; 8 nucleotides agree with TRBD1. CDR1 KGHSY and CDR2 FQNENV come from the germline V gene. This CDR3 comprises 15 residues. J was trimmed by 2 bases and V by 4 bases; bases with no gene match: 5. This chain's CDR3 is CASSRRQGITDTQYF. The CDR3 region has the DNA TGTGCCAGCAGCCGACGACAGGGGATCACAGATACGCAGTATTTT.

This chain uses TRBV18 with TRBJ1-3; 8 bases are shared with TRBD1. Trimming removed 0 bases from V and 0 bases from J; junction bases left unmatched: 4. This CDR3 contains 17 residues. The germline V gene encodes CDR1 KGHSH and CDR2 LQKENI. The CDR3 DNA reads TGTGCCAGCTCACCACCTACTGGGACAGGCTCTGGAAACACCATATATTTT. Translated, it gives CASSPPTGTGSGNTIYF.

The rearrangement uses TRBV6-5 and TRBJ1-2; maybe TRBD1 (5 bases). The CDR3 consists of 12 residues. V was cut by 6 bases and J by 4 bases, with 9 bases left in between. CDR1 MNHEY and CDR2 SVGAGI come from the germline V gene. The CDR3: CASRGEAYGYTF. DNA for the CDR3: TGTGCCAGCAGAGGGGAGGCCTATGGCTACACCTTC.